A selection of T cell receptor beta chains follows, all from one sample in a study of T cells in Graves' hyperthyroidism and ophthalmopathy. TCRdb passed the multiplex PCR reads through MiXCR, listing each CDR3 protein once. This table has 600,000 to 800,000 distinct CDR3 sequences, roughly a third appearing once. Sample: blood. These receptors were collected from a middle-aged woman with Graves' hyperthyroidism. The CDR3 runs from the conserved cysteine through the conserved F or W. Fields, in order: clone size, V gene, J gene, D gene, CDR3 DNA, CDR3 protein. The D gene is left open where the match is weak. Expanded clones are given a class, and other clones once, few, many or no size at all.

clone_size: .
v_call: TRBV12-3/TRBV12-4
j_call: TRBJ1-2
d_call: TRBD1
cdr3_nt: TGTGCCAGCAGTTTTGTGGGCAGGGGGGACTCAGGCTACACCTTC
cdr3_aa: CASSFVGRGDSGYTF

clone_size: many
v_call: TRBV10-1
j_call: TRBJ1-2
d_call: .
cdr3_nt: TGCGCCAGCACCCCGGGGGGGACGCATGGTGCAATCTTC
cdr3_aa: CASTPGGTHGAIF

clone_size: .
v_call: TRBV24-1
j_call: TRBJ1-1
d_call: TRBD1
cdr3_nt: TGTGCCAGCTGGCCGGGACAGGGGGCGAACACTGAAGCTTTCTTT
cdr3_aa: CASWPGQGANTEAFF

clone_size: .
v_call: TRBV7-2
j_call: TRBJ2-7
d_call: .
cdr3_nt: TGTGCCAGCCGAGATTCTTGGGAGCAGCACTTC
cdr3_aa: CASRDSWEQHF

clone_size: few
v_call: TRBV12-3/TRBV12-4
j_call: TRBJ1-2
d_call: .
cdr3_nt: TGTGCCAGCAGTTTAGCCCCCGGTCAGGAGGGTTTCGGTGGCTACACCTTC
cdr3_aa: CASSLAPGQEGFGGYTF

clone_size: .
v_call: TRBV12-3/TRBV12-4
j_call: TRBJ1-2
d_call: .
cdr3_nt: TGTGCCAGCAGTATAAGGGAGGACTATGGCTACACCTTC
cdr3_aa: CASSIREDYGYTF

clone_size: .
v_call: TRBV11-3
j_call: TRBJ1-2
d_call: .
cdr3_nt: TGTGCCAGCAGCTTAGATCTTTTGGGTGAGGGGGTGCATGGCTATGGCTACACCTTC
cdr3_aa: CASSLDLLGEGVHGYGYTF

clone_size: .
v_call: TRBV9
j_call: TRBJ1-3
d_call: .
cdr3_nt: TGTGCCAGCAGCCCGCACTGGGGAAACTCTGGAAACACCATATATTTT
cdr3_aa: CASSPHWGNSGNTIYF

clone_size: many
v_call: TRBV25-1
j_call: TRBJ1-1
d_call: .
cdr3_nt: TGTGCCAGCAGTGATAATCAAGCGGCAGATGAAGCTTTCTTT
cdr3_aa: CASSDNQAADEAFF

clone_size: many
v_call: TRBV20-1
j_call: TRBJ1-1
d_call: .
cdr3_nt: TGCAGTGCTCCGACAGAACACACTGAAGCTTTCTTT
cdr3_aa: CSAPTEHTEAFF

clone_size: .
v_call: TRBV12-3/TRBV12-4
j_call: TRBJ1-2
d_call: .
cdr3_nt: .
cdr3_aa: CASSFWAGGNTF

clone_size: many
v_call: TRBV29-1
j_call: TRBJ1-1
d_call: .
cdr3_nt: TGCAGCGTTGAAGCAACTGAAGCTTTCTTT
cdr3_aa: CSVEATEAFF

clone_size: .
v_call: TRBV7-2
j_call: TRBJ1-5
d_call: .
cdr3_nt: TGTGCCAGCAGCTTAGTAGCCGGACAGCCCCAGCATTTT
cdr3_aa: CASSLVAGQPQHF

clone_size: .
v_call: TRBV7-2
j_call: TRBJ2-5
d_call: TRBD2
cdr3_nt: TGTGCCAGCAGCTTAGCGCTCATCGGGGGACTAGCGGAGAGACAAGAGACCCAGTACTTC
cdr3_aa: CASSLALIGGLAERQETQYF

clone_size: few
v_call: TRBV4-3
j_call: TRBJ2-5
d_call: .
cdr3_nt: TGCGCCAGCAGCCAAGGCCCACAGGAGACCCAGTACTTC
cdr3_aa: CASSQGPQETQYF

clone_size: once
v_call: TRBV7-2
j_call: TRBJ2-7
d_call: TRBD2
cdr3_nt: TGTGCCAGCAGCTTAGCTAGCGGGGGGGCCGAGCAGTACTTC
cdr3_aa: CASSLASGGAEQYF

clone_size: .
v_call: TRBV7-2
j_call: TRBJ2-1
d_call: TRBD2
cdr3_nt: TGTGCCAGCAGCTTTAGCGGGAGGGTCGACAATGAGCAGTTCTTC
cdr3_aa: CASSFSGRVDNEQFF

clone_size: few
v_call: TRBV14
j_call: TRBJ1-3
d_call: .
cdr3_nt: TGTGCCAGCAGCCAAACCACGCGCGGGGGAAGAAACACCATATATTTT
cdr3_aa: CASSQTTRGGRNTIYF

clone_size: many
v_call: TRBV6-2/TRBV6-3
j_call: TRBJ1-1
d_call: .
cdr3_nt: TGTGCCAGCAGTTCAGGGGTGGTCGAAGCTTTCTTT
cdr3_aa: CASSSGVVEAFF

clone_size: .
v_call: TRBV10-3
j_call: TRBJ2-7
d_call: .
cdr3_nt: TGTGCCACCCGGGGGCACCTTGCTTACGAGCAGTACTTC
cdr3_aa: CATRGHLAYEQYF

clone_size: many
v_call: TRBV20-1
j_call: TRBJ2-7
d_call: TRBD2
cdr3_nt: TGCAGTGCTAGAGCCTTAGGACTAGTCTCCTACGAGCAGTACTTC
cdr3_aa: CSARALGLVSYEQYF

clone_size: .
v_call: TRBV3-1
j_call: TRBJ1-1
d_call: .
cdr3_nt: TGTGCCAGCACCTCGGGAGGGGCTGAAGCTTTCTTT
cdr3_aa: CASTSGGAEAFF

clone_size: few
v_call: TRBV10-3
j_call: TRBJ2-1
d_call: .
cdr3_nt: TGTGCCAGCAGCGGTACCTACAATGAGCAGTTCTTC
cdr3_aa: CASSGTYNEQFF

clone_size: .
v_call: TRBV3-1
j_call: TRBJ2-5
d_call: .
cdr3_nt: TGTGCCAGCAGCCTTACGGCTACAGGTCTTAGGGAGACCCAGTACTTC
cdr3_aa: CASSLTATGLRETQYF

clone_size: few
v_call: TRBV12-3/TRBV12-4
j_call: TRBJ1-5
d_call: .
cdr3_nt: TGTGCCAGCAGCCGCAGCAGGGATTATCAGCCCCAGCATTTT
cdr3_aa: CASSRSRDYQPQHF

clone_size: .
v_call: TRBV6-5
j_call: TRBJ2-5
d_call: .
cdr3_nt: TGTGCCAGCAGCCCCGTCGGGGCAGGGGTGAGGGAGACCCAGTACTTC
cdr3_aa: CASSPVGAGVRETQYF

clone_size: many
v_call: TRBV2
j_call: TRBJ2-3
d_call: .
cdr3_nt: TGTGCCAGCAGACGCACAGATACGCAGTATTTT
cdr3_aa: CASRRTDTQYF

clone_size: few
v_call: TRBV7-2
j_call: TRBJ2-3
d_call: TRBD2
cdr3_nt: TGTGCCAGCAGCGCCGGACTAGCGGGGGGGCGGGATACGCAGTATTTT
cdr3_aa: CASSAGLAGGRDTQYF

clone_size: many
v_call: TRBV10-3
j_call: TRBJ1-1
d_call: .
cdr3_nt: TGTGCCATCAGGAGGGTTGTGAACACTGAAGCTTTCTTT
cdr3_aa: CAIRRVVNTEAFF

clone_size: .
v_call: TRBV20-1
j_call: TRBJ1-6
d_call: .
cdr3_nt: TGCAGTGCTAGAAAAACAGAATATAATTCACCCCTCCACTTT
cdr3_aa: CSARKTEYNSPLHF

clone_size: few
v_call: TRBV7-2
j_call: TRBJ2-7
d_call: .
cdr3_nt: TGTGCCAGACCTCCGGAAGGGCGGCACGAGCAGTACTTC
cdr3_aa: CARPPEGRHEQYF

clone_size: .
v_call: TRBV5-1
j_call: TRBJ1-1
d_call: .
cdr3_nt: TGCGCCAGCAGGGCTGGATCGAACACTGAAGCTTTCTTT
cdr3_aa: CASRAGSNTEAFF

clone_size: .
v_call: TRBV2
j_call: TRBJ2-5
d_call: TRBD2
cdr3_nt: TGTGCCAGCAGTGGTCCAGCGGGGGGGCAGCGGACGCAGTACTTC
cdr3_aa: CASSGPAGGQRTQYF

clone_size: .
v_call: TRBV6-1
j_call: TRBJ1-1
d_call: .
cdr3_nt: TGTGCCAGCAGTTTACCGGACGGGGCTGAAGCTTTCTTT
cdr3_aa: CASSLPDGAEAFF

clone_size: .
v_call: TRBV7-2
j_call: TRBJ1-1
d_call: .
cdr3_nt: TGTGCCAGCAGCCTCGGGTTTGTAGCTTTCTTT
cdr3_aa: CASSLGFVAFF

clone_size: few
v_call: TRBV2
j_call: TRBJ2-5
d_call: .
cdr3_nt: TGTGCCAGCACAAATGGCCGGGCCCAAGAGACCCAGTACTTC
cdr3_aa: CASTNGRAQETQYF

clone_size: .
v_call: TRBV12-3/TRBV12-4
j_call: TRBJ2-6
d_call: TRBD2
cdr3_nt: TGTGCCAGCAGTTCCCCGGGGGGAGGCGGAAATTTTAAGTCTGGGGCCAACGTCCTGACTTTC
cdr3_aa: CASSSPGGGGNFKSGANVLTF

clone_size: .
v_call: TRBV20-1
j_call: TRBJ2-5
d_call: TRBD2
cdr3_nt: TGCAGTGCTAGCGTAAGGGGGCTAGCGGGGAAAGAGACCCAGTACTTC
cdr3_aa: CSASVRGLAGKETQYF

clone_size: .
v_call: TRBV5-6
j_call: TRBJ2-7
d_call: .
cdr3_nt: TGTGCCAGCGGACCCTACGGCGAATCCTACGAGCAGTACTTC
cdr3_aa: CASGPYGESYEQYF

clone_size: many
v_call: TRBV20-1
j_call: TRBJ1-2
d_call: .
cdr3_nt: TGCAGTGCTAGAGATTACGATGGATATGGCTACACCTTC
cdr3_aa: CSARDYDGYGYTF

clone_size: .
v_call: TRBV7-9
j_call: TRBJ2-5
d_call: .
cdr3_nt: TGTGCCAGCAGCTGGAGAGGGACGGGGGAGACCCAGTACTTC
cdr3_aa: CASSWRGTGETQYF

clone_size: .
v_call: TRBV2
j_call: TRBJ2-7
d_call: .
cdr3_nt: TGTGCCAGCAGTGATGAGTACAGCTCCTACGAGCAGTACTTC
cdr3_aa: CASSDEYSSYEQYF

clone_size: many
v_call: TRBV20-1
j_call: TRBJ1-5
d_call: TRBD1
cdr3_nt: TGCAGTGTCGCGCGGGACAGACTATATAGCAATCAGCCCCAGCATTTT
cdr3_aa: CSVARDRLYSNQPQHF

clone_size: .
v_call: TRBV10-3
j_call: TRBJ1-2
d_call: .
cdr3_nt: TGTGCCATCAGTGAGTCTTCTACAAGAGGCTACACCTTC
cdr3_aa: CAISESSTRGYTF

clone_size: many
v_call: TRBV20-1
j_call: TRBJ1-6
d_call: TRBD1
cdr3_nt: TGCAGTGCCAACCCACGGACAGGGGGAAATTCACCCCTCCACTTT
cdr3_aa: CSANPRTGGNSPLHF